Shown below are 17 T cell receptor beta chains from a single sample sequenced in a study of T cell responses to AZD1222 COVID-19 vaccine. Sequencing used immunoSEQ multiplex PCR; TCRdb keeps in-frame clones, though not all of them. This table has over 150,000 clones, about nine tenths appearing once. Source: peripheral blood, taken on day 0 of AZD1222 vaccination. Source of these receptors: an adult in good health.

The V and J genes are TRBV9 and TRBJ1-6; no definite D call. Looked up from germline, CDR1 is SGDLS and CDR2 is YYNGEE. The germline V and J ends were trimmed by 0 bases and 7 bases, with 11 bases remaining between them. This CDR3 spans 15 amino acids. DNA for the CDR3: TGTGCCAGCAGCGTAGAGGTGGGGAGGAATTCACCCCTCCACTTT. As protein: CASSVEVGRNSPLHF.

The chain has TRBV7-3 and TRBJ2-2, with D possibly matching TRBD1 (6 bases). The V gene lost 1 base and the J gene lost 1 base, with 10 bases spanning the gap. This CDR3 has 16 residues. CDR1 is SGHTA and CDR2 is FQGTGA in the germline V gene. The CDR3 DNA is TGTGCCAGCAGCTTAATTGGGGGCGTGAACACCGGGGAGCTGTTTTTT. Translated, it gives CASSLIGGVNTGELFF.

The J gene is TRBJ2-6, the V gene TRBV6-2 or TRBV6-3; D gene uncertain. CDR1 MNHEY and CDR2 SVGEGT come from the germline V gene. Trimming pared 5 bases from V and 9 bases from J, leaving 11 bases between. The CDR3 has 13 residues. This CDR3 reads CASSIRGVNVLTF. CDR3 DNA sequence: TGTGCCAGCAGTATCAGAGGAGTCAACGTCCTGACTTTC.

CDR3 protein: CASSLERGWDRWNTEAFF. CDR3 coding DNA: TGTGCCAGCAGCTTAGAAAGGGGATGGGATCGATGGAACACTGAAGCTTTCTTT. The chain is built from TRBV7-9 and TRBJ1-1; a possible D gene is TRBD1 (5 bases). V was pared by 1 base and J by 1 base, with 19 bases between. The germline CDR1 and CDR2 sequences are SEHNR and FQNEAQ (reference sequence). This CDR3 comprises 18 residues. Full variable domain (outside the CDR3, taken from reference TRBV7-9 and TRBJ1-1): DTGVSQNPRHKITKRGQNVTFRCDPISEHNRLYWYRQTLGQGPEFLTYFQNEAQLEKSRLLSDRFSAERPKGSFSTLEIQRTEQGDSAMYLCASSLERGWDRWNTEAFFGQGTRLTVV.

The gene calls are TRBV9 and TRBJ2-2; the match to TRBD2 covers 10 bases. The germline CDR1 and CDR2 sequences are SGDLS and YYNGEE. The CDR3 runs 18 residues. V shed 2 bases, J shed 6 bases, and the junction held 13 bases outside the gene matches. This CDR3 is CASSVDPLAGTLAGELFF. DNA of the CDR3: TGTGCCAGCAGCGTGGACCCACTAGCGGGGACGCTCGCCGGGGAGCTGTTTTTT.

This chain links TRBV7-2 with TRBJ1-4; 7 bases line up with TRBD1. Germline CDR1 is SGHTA and CDR2 is FQGNSA. This CDR3 has 16 amino acids. Trimming removed 1 base from V and 3 bases from J; junction bases left unmatched: 5. CDR3 residues: CASSLGGGTANEKLFF. For the CDR3, the DNA is TGTGCCAGCAGCTTAGGGGGCGGGACAGCTAATGAAAAACTGTTTTTT. Variable domain in full (rest from reference TRBV7-2 and TRBJ1-4): GAGVSQSPSNKVTEKGKDVELRCDPISGHTALYWYRQSLGQGLEFLIYFQGNSAPDKSGLPSDRFSAERTGGSVSTLTIQRTQQEDSAVYLCASSLGGGTANEKLFFGSGTQLSVL.

V is TRBV7-6 and J is TRBJ1-6, with D maybe TRBD1 (6 bases). V lost 5 bases and J lost 7, with 21 bases in between. Germline V lookup: CDR1 SGHVS, CDR2 FNYEAQ. This CDR3 contains 17 residues. For the CDR3, the DNA is TGTGCCAGCAGCCGGGGGCCCACAGGGACCTCGAATTCACCCCTCCACTTT. Translated, it gives CASSRGPTGTSNSPLHF.

The chain couples TRBV28 to TRBJ2-7; 9 bases line up with TRBD1. CDR1 and CDR2 (germline): MDHEN, SYDVKM. The CDR3 totals 15 residues. J gave up 7 bases and V 1 base, and 8 bases lay outside the gene matches. CDR3 DNA sequence: TGTGCCAGCAGTTTATCTTGGGACAGGGAGGGAGAGCAGTACTTC. As protein: CASSLSWDREGEQYF. The full variable domain, completed using reference TRBV28 and TRBJ2-7, is DVKVTQSSRYLVKRTGEKVFLECVQDMDHENMFWYRQDPGLGLRLIYFSYDVKMKEKGDIPEGYSVSREKKERFSLILESASTNQTSMYLCASSLSWDREGEQYFGPGTRLTVT.

This clone was picked up one time. V usage is TRBV11-3 and J usage is TRBJ2-2; D is possibly TRBD1 (8 bases). The V end was cut by 5 bases, the J end by 4 bases, with 14 bases between. CDR3 length equals 15 residues. Germline V gene data show CDR1 as SGHNT and CDR2 as YENEEA. The chain's CDR3 is CASSATGEGTGELFF. The CDR3 nucleotides read TGTGCCAGCAGCGCGACAGGGGAGGGCACCGGGGAGCTGTTTTTT.

The chain is built from TRBV6-4 and TRBJ2-2; the match to TRBD1 covers 8 bases. CDR1 is MRHNA, CDR2 SNTAGT, per germline. The CDR3 spans 15 residues. Germline trimming cut 2 bases from V and 7 bases from J; bases unmatched to any gene: 6. The chain's CDR3 is CASSDTQGAGGELFF. The DNA of the CDR3 is TGTGCCAGCAGTGACACCCAGGGGGCTGGCGGGGAGCTGTTTTTT.

The CDR3 here is CASSYFEPANQPQHF. The CDR3 DNA reads as TGTGCCAGCAGTTACTTTGAACCAGCCAATCAGCCCCAGCATTTT. V and J are TRBV6-6 and TRBJ1-5; D gene unclear. V dropped 1 base and J dropped 3 bases, with 10 bases sitting between them. The CDR3 consists of 15 residues. CDR1 is MNHNY, CDR2 SVGAGI, per germline (reference sequence).

The chain is built from TRBV28 and TRBJ1-4; D uncertain. From germline, CDR1 is MDHEN and CDR2 SYDVKM. The CDR3 length is 13 residues. Trimming removed 6 bases from V and 8 bases from J, with 13 bases in between. The CDR3 here is CASRGGVREKLFF. For the CDR3, the DNA is TGTGCCAGCAGGGGCGGCGTGCGGGAAAAACTGTTTTTT.

V usage is TRBV10-2 and J usage is TRBJ1-1; possible D gene TRBD1, 6 bases. Germline CDR1 reads WSHSY; CDR2 reads SAAADI. The CDR3 has 13 amino acids. Trimming pared 1 base from V and 10 bases from J, leaving 13 bases between. In nucleotides, the CDR3 is TGCGCCAGCAGTGAGTTACAGGGCCTTATAGCTTTCTTT. It codes for CASSELQGLIAFF.

Only one count was recorded for this clone. The V and J genes are TRBV6-5 and TRBJ1-6, with TRBD1 matching 10 bases. The trim removed 10 bases at V and 8 bases at J, leaving 8 bases unmatched. CDR1 is MNHEY, CDR2 SVGAGI, per germline. The CDR3 consists of 14 residues. CDR3 DNA sequence: TGTGCCATCGCGAGGACAGGGGGTGATTCACCCCTCCACTTT. Its protein product is CAIARTGGDSPLHF.

The J gene is TRBJ2-6, the V gene TRBV6-2 or TRBV6-3; D ambiguous. CDR3 length: 16 residues. Germline-derived CDR1 and CDR2 are MNHEY and SVGEGT. Trimming stripped 2 bases from V and 0 bases from J, with 8 bases between. CDR3: CASSYRGNSGANVLTF. The CDR3 DNA is TGTGCCAGCAGTTACCGAGGTAACTCTGGGGCCAACGTCCTGACTTTC.

The J gene is TRBJ1-6, the V gene TRBV6-1; no definite D call. Germline V gene sequence: CDR1 MNHNS, CDR2 SASEGT. This CDR3 has 14 amino acids. V lost 3 bases to trimming and J lost 5 bases, with 8 bases between them. The CDR3, as DNA: TGTGCCAGCAGTGAGGGGTTCCATAATTCACCCCTCCACTTT. It yields the protein CASSEGFHNSPLHF.

This chain links TRBV6-5 with TRBJ1-3; D gene ambiguous. The germline V gene has CDR1 MNHEY and CDR2 SVGAGI. The CDR3 is 13 residues long. V lost 5 bases and J 4 bases, leaving 9 bases between the germline ends. This chain's CDR3 is CASSTNSGNTIYF. The CDR3 DNA sequence: TGTGCCAGCAGTACCAATTCGGGAAACACCATATATTTT.